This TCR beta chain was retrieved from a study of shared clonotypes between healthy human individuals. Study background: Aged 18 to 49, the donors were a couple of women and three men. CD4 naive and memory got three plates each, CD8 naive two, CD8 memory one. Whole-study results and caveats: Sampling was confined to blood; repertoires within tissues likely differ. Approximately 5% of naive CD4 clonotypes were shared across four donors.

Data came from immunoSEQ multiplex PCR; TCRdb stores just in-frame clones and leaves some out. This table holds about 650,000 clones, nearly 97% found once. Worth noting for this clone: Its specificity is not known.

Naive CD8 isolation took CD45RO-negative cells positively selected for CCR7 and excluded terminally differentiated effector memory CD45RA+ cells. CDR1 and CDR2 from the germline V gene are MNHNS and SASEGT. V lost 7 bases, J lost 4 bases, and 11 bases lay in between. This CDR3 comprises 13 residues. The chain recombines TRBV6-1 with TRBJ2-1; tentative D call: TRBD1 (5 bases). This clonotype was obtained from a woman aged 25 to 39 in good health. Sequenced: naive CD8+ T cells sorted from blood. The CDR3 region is CASTETDYNEQFF. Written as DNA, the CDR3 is TGTGCCAGCACCGAGACAGATTACAATGAGCAGTTCTTC.